This entry describes one TCR beta chain. Its antigen remains unidentified. Trimming stripped 1 base from V and 10 bases from J, with 22 bases between. The germline V gene encodes CDR1 SEHNR and CDR2 FQNEAQ (reference sequence). This CDR3 has 16 amino acids. This sample is drawn from a study of Ad26.COV2.S vaccination and SARS-CoV-2 variants. Study-level results: Considerable breadth of spike-specific CD8+ and CD4+ T cell responses has reportedly been documented following vaccination.

Indicated treatment: about 20 received Ad26.COV2.S at low or high dose, single or two shots; roughly five received placebo; per-sample allocation not given. Collection of samples fell on day 63 after the first vaccine or placebo injection. TCRdb's copy holds only in-frame clones and misses some; the assay was immunoSEQ multiplex PCR. This sample carries over 400,000 clones, about nine tenths of them seen once, and the ten largest clones take roughly 1.7%. The rearrangement joins TRBV7-9 to TRBJ1-1, with D maybe TRBD1 (6 bases). The sequencing here drew on peripheral blood, taken in a trial of Ad26.COV2.S vaccine versus placebo. The TCR was taken from a person between 18 and 65 years old who received the Ad26.COV2.S COVID-19 vaccine or a placebo. The CDR3 bases are TGTGCCAGCAGCTTAGAGGGAGTAGGGACAATCGGGGGAGCTTTCTTT. It yields the protein CASSLEGVGTIGGAFF.